The 20 T cell receptor beta chains presented below share a single source sample, sequenced in a study of early T cells in non-severe SARS-CoV-2 infection. Using its own MiXCR run on the 5' RACE reads, TCRdb lists one record per CDR3 protein. The table lists over 25,000 distinct CDR3 sequences, 5% to 5.5% of them singletons. Source material: whole blood. The receptors stem from an adult who was a healthcare worker with PCR-confirmed SARS-CoV-2 infection or an uninfected control (not recorded which).

The table lists this clonotype with many counts. This chain connects TRBV10-3 to TRBJ1-2; tentative D call: TRBD1 (5 bases). Germline CDR1 reads ENHRY; CDR2 reads SYGVKD. V was pared by 4 bases and J by 5 bases, with 11 bases between. The CDR3 covers 13 residues. The CDR3 coding sequence is TGTGCCATCAGTGTTCCTGAGGGGTATGGCTACACCTTC. Amino acids: CAISVPEGYGYTF.

There are many counts of this clonotype. The V call is TRBV28, the J call TRBJ2-1; D is uncertain. The CDR3 has 12 residues. Trimming removed 5 bases at V and 1 base at J, with 3 bases between. Germline V gene data show CDR1 as MDHEN and CDR2 as SYDVKM. The CDR3 DNA follows: TGTGCCAGCAGTAAGTCCTACAATGAGCAGTTCTTC. This translates into CASSKSYNEQFF.

This clonotype was seen at least ten times. The rearrangement uses TRBV7-9 and TRBJ2-3; a possible D gene is TRBD1 (5 bases). This CDR3 spans 15 amino acids. The germline gives CDR1 SEHNR, CDR2 FQNEAQ (reference sequence). Trimming took off 1 base at V and 1 base at J, with 9 bases between the two ends. CDR3 sequence: CASSLVTGGTDTQYF. CDR3 DNA sequence: TGTGCCAGCAGCTTAGTCACAGGCGGCACAGATACGCAGTATTTT.

This clonotype was recorded many times. The CDR3: CASSGTGSAYNEQFF. The CDR3 DNA reads as TGCGCCAGCAGTGGCACGGGTAGCGCCTACAATGAGCAGTTCTTC. The chain links TRBV10-2 to TRBJ2-1; maybe TRBD2 (5 bases). The V gene lost 4 bases and the J gene lost 2 bases, with 12 bases spanning the gap. The CDR3 length is 15 residues. Germline lookup yields CDR1 WSHSY and CDR2 SAAADI.

This clonotype was counted many times. In nucleotides, the CDR3 is TGTGCCAGCAGGCCGGGACTAGCGGGAAGCTCCTACAATGAGCAGTTCTTC. Translated, it gives CASRPGLAGSSYNEQFF. The rearrangement uses TRBV12-3 or TRBV12-4 and TRBJ2-1, with 13 bases matching TRBD2. The CDR3 consists of 17 residues. Trimming took 6 bases from V and 0 from J; bases not matched to a gene: 5.

This clonotype was recorded many times. The chain recombines TRBV27 with TRBJ1-3; 8 nucleotides align to TRBD1. The ends lost 8 bases at V and 0 bases at J; junction bases unmatched: 9. This CDR3 is built from 16 residues. The germline gives CDR1 MNHEY, CDR2 SMNVEV (reference sequence). CDR3 coding DNA: TGTGCCAGCTCGTATCAGGGGGCCTACTCTGGAAACACCATATATTTT. Translated, it gives CASSYQGAYSGNTIYF.

This clonotype was counted many times. The V gene is TRBV29-1, the J gene TRBJ1-4; the D is unclear. Trimming left V 7 bases short and J 0 bases short, with 12 bases between. CDR1 and CDR2 (germline): SQVTM, ANQGSEA. This CDR3 region has 14 residues. CDR3 amino acids: CSASTAATNEKLFF. For the CDR3, the DNA is TGCAGCGCTTCAACAGCCGCAACTAATGAAAAACTGTTTTTT.

This clonotype was counted a few times. This chain links TRBV3-1 with TRBJ2-5; possible D gene TRBD2, 5 bases. The CDR3 sequence is 14 residues long. The germline CDR1 and CDR2 sequences are LGHDT and YNNKEL (reference sequence). V was clipped by 5 bases and J by 5 bases, with 15 bases between them. CDR3 nucleotide sequence: TGTGCCAGCAGCTTCCGGGAATCCTTCGAGACCCAGTACTTC. It is translated as CASSFRESFETQYF.

This clonotype has ten or more counts. The chain joins TRBV6-5 to TRBJ2-3, with TRBD2 identical over 8 bases. The CDR3 is 17 residues long. Germline values: CDR1 MNHEY, CDR2 SVGAGI. Trimming took 0 bases from V and 8 from J; bases not matched to a gene: 13. CDR3 residues: CASSYSLAGKMGGTQYF. Written as DNA, the CDR3 is TGTGCCAGCAGTTACTCCTTAGCGGGGAAGATGGGGGGTACGCAGTATTTT.

This clonotype came up many times. This rearrangement joins TRBV6-2 or TRBV6-3 to TRBJ1-2; unclear D gene. The CDR3 extends over 17 amino acids. Deletions cut 3 bases from V and 1 base from J, with 18 bases between. CDR1 is MNHEY and CDR2 is SVGEGT in the germline V gene. CDR3 amino acids: CASSYDTRHPINYGYTF. For the CDR3, the DNA is TGTGCCAGCAGTTATGATACGAGACACCCGATTAACTATGGCTACACCTTC.

This clonotype was seen at least ten times. The gene calls are TRBV3-1 and TRBJ1-1; D might be TRBD1 (5 bases). Germline CDR1 and CDR2: LGHDT and YNNKEL (reference sequence). Trimming removed 4 bases at V and 7 bases at J, with 13 bases between. The CDR3 has 13 amino acids. The CDR3: CASSPTGLGEAFF. The CDR3 bases are TGTGCCAGCAGCCCAACAGGTCTGGGTGAAGCTTTCTTT.

V is TRBV19 and J is TRBJ2-7, with 11 bases fitting TRBD1. CDR1 LNHDA and CDR2 SQIVND come from the germline V gene (reference sequence). V lost 6 bases and J lost 0; bases outside the gene matches: 4. The CDR3 extends over 15 amino acids. The CDR3, as DNA: TGTGCCAGTAGCGTCGGACAGGGGGCCTCCTACGAGCAGTACTTC. It encodes CASSVGQGASYEQYF. The variable domain in full, completed from reference TRBV19 and TRBJ2-7, reads DGGITQSPKYLFRKEGQNVTLSCEQNLNHDAMYWYRQDPGQGLRLIYYSQIVNDFQKGDIAEGYSVSREKKESFPLTVTSAQKNPTAFYLCASSVGQGASYEQYFGPGTRLTVT.

This clonotype occurred many times. V and J are TRBV5-1 and TRBJ2-2; no firm D call. The CDR3 contains 13 residues. Germline CDR1 SGHRS, CDR2 YFSETQ. With 7 bases removed from V and 4 bases from J, the gap between germline ends came to 11 bases. CDR3 loop: CASADILTGELFF. The CDR3 DNA sequence: TGCGCCAGCGCCGACATCCTCACCGGGGAGCTGTTTTTT.

This clonotype was seen ten or more times. The CDR3 protein is CASSYFMTEVYEQYF. The DNA of the CDR3 is TGTGCCAGCAGTTACTTTATGACCGAGGTTTACGAGCAGTACTTC. The J gene is TRBJ2-7, the V gene TRBV6-5; D remains ambiguous. Between the trimmed V and J ends, which lost 1 base and 4 bases, there was a span of 14 bases. This CDR3 contains 15 residues. Germline V gives CDR1 MNHEY, CDR2 SVGAGI.

This chain joins TRBV5-1 and TRBJ2-7, with D perhaps TRBD1 (5 bases). This CDR3 is built from 16 residues. Germline loops: CDR1 SGHRS, CDR2 YFSETQ. Trimming shortened V by 0 bases and J by 7 bases, and 20 bases separated the two germline ends. Here the CDR3 DNA reads TGCGCCAGCAGCTTGGGGGTGACAGCCCTGAAGGAAGAGCAGTACTTC. This translates into CASSLGVTALKEEQYF.

The chain carries TRBV19 and TRBJ1-2; D is unclear. Germline CDR1 is LNHDA and CDR2 is SQIVND (reference sequence). The CDR3 has 13 amino acids. V lost 3 bases and J lost 6, with 11 bases in between. DNA for the CDR3: TGTGCCAGTAGTATTGGTCGGACGGATGGCTACACCTTC. This codes for CASSIGRTDGYTF. Full variable domain (rest looked up from reference TRBV19 and TRBJ1-2): DGGITQSPKYLFRKEGQNVTLSCEQNLNHDAMYWYRQDPGQGLRLIYYSQIVNDFQKGDIAEGYSVSREKKESFPLTVTSAQKNPTAFYLCASSIGRTDGYTFGSGTRLTVV.

In this sample, this clonotype turned up many times. The V call is TRBV2, the J call TRBJ1-2; D might be TRBD1 (6 bases). Germline V CDR1 and CDR2: SNHLY, FYNNEI. The CDR3 contains 12 residues. V dropped 6 bases and J dropped 8 bases, with 13 bases sitting between them. The CDR3 here is CASRQAGGGYTF. In DNA form, the CDR3 reads TGTGCCAGCAGGCAGGCGGGGGGCGGCTACACCTTC. Together with reference TRBV2 and TRBJ1-2, the CDR3 gives the full variable domain: EPEVTQTPSHQVTQMGQEVILRCVPISNHLYFYWYRQILGQKVEFLVSFYNNEISEKSEIFDDQFSVERPDGSNFTLKIRSTKLEDSAMYFCASRQAGGGYTFGSGTRLTVV.

Concerning this clonotype itself: A much larger clonotype is one base distant, so this may be a read error. J is TRBJ1-1 and V is TRBV20-1; TRBD1 matches at 8 bases. The CDR3 runs 13 residues. The germline gives CDR1 DFQATT, CDR2 SNEGSKA (reference sequence). The CDR3 nucleotides read TGCAGTGCTATGCGGACAGGGAAGACTGAAGCTCTCTTT. Protein product: CSAMRTGKTEALF.

This clonotype was detected ten times or more. This chain uses TRBV12-3 or TRBV12-4 with TRBJ2-2; D is unclear. Trimming removed 1 base at V and 6 bases at J, with 9 bases between. There are 14 residues in the CDR3. CDR3: CASSLVLDPGELFF. In DNA form, the CDR3 reads TGTGCCAGCAGTTTAGTCCTAGACCCCGGGGAGCTGTTTTTT.

The chain links TRBV6-2 or TRBV6-3 to TRBJ1-6; no reliable D call. The CDR3 consists of 13 residues. The germline V gene has CDR1 MNHEY and CDR2 SVGEGT. V was shortened by 6 bases and J by 7 bases, with 10 bases between the two germline ends. This chain's CDR3 is CASSVDKNSPLHF. The CDR3 DNA follows: TGTGCCAGCAGCGTAGACAAGAATTCACCCCTCCACTTT.